The T cell receptor (beta chain) described here comes from a study of T-cell memory formation after mild COVID-19. Study results and limitations: SARS-CoV-2 specificity of second-wave clones peaking day 37 was unconfirmed. CM and EM subsets held most contracting CD4+ clones; EMRA held CD8+ ones.

On this clonotype itself: Antigen specificity is unknown.

Germline lookup yields CDR1 SGHTA and CDR2 FQGNSA. V lost 5 bases to trimming and J lost 7 bases; unmatched junction nucleotides: 3. The CDR3 totals 15 residues. Constant-segment primers were used for 5'RACE, and the resulting TCR alpha and TCR beta cDNA libraries carried sample barcodes and UMIs. MiXCR was run by TCRdb on the 5' RACE reads, yielding one entry per CDR3 protein. The repertoire includes 110,000 or so distinct CDR3 sequences, 22% of them detected once, and 41% sits in the top ten. Sequenced sample: PBMCs or a T cell subset sorted from them (not recorded which). The genes are TRBV7-2 and TRBJ2-1, with 15 bases identical to TRBD2. The sequence was collected from a man younger than 35 who had mild COVID-19 (a few samples of this study predate the infection). Cell type and time point are not known. The CDR3: CASSVGLAGGNEQFF. The CDR3 nucleotides are TGTGCCAGCAGCGTTGGACTAGCGGGGGGGAATGAGCAGTTCTTC.